A single T cell receptor beta chain is shown here with its context. Profiled with immunoSEQ multiplex PCR; TCRdb holds only in-frame clones, not every one. The profile shows under 75,000 clones, around four fifths of them singletons. The source of the sample is a study of blood T cell repertoires in COVID-19. Whole-study context: The samples span acute and convalescent COVID-19 from the United States, Italy and Spain. In each case, the material was cDNA or gDNA derived from T cells, B-cell-depleted T cells, or PBMCs.

Trimming took 3 bases from V and 9 from J, leaving 12 bases between them. The CDR3 covers 12 residues. The V gene is TRBV12-3 or TRBV12-4, the J gene TRBJ2-7; D is possibly TRBD2 (7 bases). Specimen: peripheral blood. The TCR sequence derives from a human donor in a cohort sampled during active COVID-19. CDR3 in amino acids: CASSFGRGLQYF. CDR3 sequence (DNA): TGTGCCAGCAGTTTTGGGAGGGGGTTGCAGTACTTC.